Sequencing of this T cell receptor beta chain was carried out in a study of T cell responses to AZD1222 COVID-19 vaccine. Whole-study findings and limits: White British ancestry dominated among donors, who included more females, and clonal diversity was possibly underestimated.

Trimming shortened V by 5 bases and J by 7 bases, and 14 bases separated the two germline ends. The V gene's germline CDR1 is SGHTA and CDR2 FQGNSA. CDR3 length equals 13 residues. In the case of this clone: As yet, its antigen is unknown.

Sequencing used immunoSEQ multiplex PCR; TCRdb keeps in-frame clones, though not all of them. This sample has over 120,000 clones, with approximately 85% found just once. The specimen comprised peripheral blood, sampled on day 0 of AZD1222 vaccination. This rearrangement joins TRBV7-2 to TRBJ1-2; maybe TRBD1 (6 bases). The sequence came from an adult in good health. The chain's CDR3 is CASSPGGGSGYTF. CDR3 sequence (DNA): TGTGCCAGCAGCCCCGGGGGCGGGTCTGGCTACACCTTC.